This T cell receptor beta chain was identified in a study of early T cells in non-severe SARS-CoV-2 infection. This clonotype was picked up a small number of times. TCRdb reprocessed the 5' RACE reads via MiXCR and lists one record per CDR3 protein. The sample holds some 98,000 distinct CDR3 sequences, 9.5% to 12% seen once. The sequence was obtained from an adult who was a healthcare worker with PCR-confirmed SARS-CoV-2 infection or an uninfected control (not recorded which). Sequences were obtained from whole blood.

The CDR3 reads CASRLTGRGYGYTF. In DNA, the CDR3 is TGTGCCAGCAGGCTGACAGGGAGGGGATATGGCTACACCTTC. V is TRBV12-3 or TRBV12-4 and J is TRBJ1-2; TRBD1 aligns across 7 bases. V was pared by 6 bases and J by 5 bases, with 9 bases of the junction left unmatched. CDR3 length: 14 amino acids.